A single TCR beta chain is shown here with its context. What it recognizes is unknown. The entry originates in a study of radiotherapy plus CTLA-4 blockade in lung cancer. Whole-study results and caveats: Once radiotherapy plus ipilimumab had been given, TCR clones derived from tumor expanded in blood. Reports state that early shifts in blood T cell clones, with interferon-beta, best predicted response.

Measured with immunoSEQ multiplex PCR; TCRdb has only the in-frame clones, and not every one. The repertoire holds tens of thousands of clones, roughly 79% seen once, with roughly 24% in the top ten. Ipilimumab-mediated CTLA-4 blockade plus focal radiation was given to patients having chemo-refractory metastatic non-small-cell lung cancer. This clonotype was sampled from a human donor with non-small cell lung cancer that progressed on radiotherapy plus ipilimumab. This material consisted of peripheral blood, taken from a patient treated with radiotherapy plus ipilimumab.

The CDR3 region is CASSVEAGGLYNEQFF. DNA of the CDR3: TGTGCCAGCAGCGTAGAAGCGGGGGGCCTCTACAATGAGCAGTTCTTC. This chain links TRBV9 with TRBJ2-1; TRBD2 matches at 9 bases. This CDR3 region has 16 residues. V shed 0 bases, J shed 3 bases, and the junction held 4 bases outside the gene matches. Germline V gene lookup returns CDR1 SGDLS and CDR2 YYNGEE.